The rows below give T cell receptor beta chains drawn from one sample of a study of OX40 agonist ivuxolimab in advanced cancers. Profiling relied on immunoSEQ multiplex PCR, and the TCRdb table lists in-frame clones only, not all of them. The profile shows 100,000 or so clones, 80% to 95% of them singletons. This sample comprised CD4+ or CD8+ T cells sorted from blood, obtained in a trial of the OX40 agonist ivuxolimab. Receptors originate from an adult with an advanced solid tumor such as melanoma, head and neck, liver or kidney cancer. Both conserved end residues are part of each CDR3. A D gene is named only where the DNA matches it firmly. Clone size is shown for a subset of rows, as once, few, many or a class of expanded clone.

J,D,size,length,V,CDR3,DNA
TRBJ2-7,-,-,12,TRBV14,CASSQDFGEQYF,TGTGCCAGCAGCCAAGATTTTGGCGAGCAGTACTTC
TRBJ2-2,-,-,14,TRBV19,CASSEDSSTGELFF,TGTGCCAGTAGTGAGGACAGCTCCACCGGGGAGCTGTTTTTT
TRBJ2-7,-,-,15,TRBV9,CASSVGPGTQYEQYF,TGTGCCAGCAGCGTAGGACCCGGGACACAGTACGAGCAGTACTTC
TRBJ2-3,-,-,14,TRBV28,CASSPLGDTDTQYF,TGTGCCAGCAGTCCACTCGGGGACACAGATACGCAGTATTTT
TRBJ2-7,-,-,11,TRBV27,CASTSGYEQYF,TGTGCCAGCACCTCAGGCTACGAGCAGTACTTC
TRBJ1-1,-,-,14,TRBV5-4,CASTDGVAATEAFF,TGTGCCAGCACCGATGGGGTCGCCGCCACTGAAGCTTTCTTT
TRBJ1-1,-,-,15,TRBV27,CASSLLRGSDTEAFF,TGTGCCAGCAGTTTACTTCGGGGCAGCGACACTGAAGCTTTCTTT
TRBJ2-1,-,-,14,TRBV4-1,CASSQELGRNEQFF,TGCGCCAGCAGCCAAGAGCTAGGAAGGAATGAGCAGTTCTTC
TRBJ2-7,-,-,12,TRBV2,CASRGESYEQYF,TGTGCCAGCCGGGGAGAATCCTACGAGCAGTACTTC
TRBJ1-1,-,few,12,TRBV27,CASSLRGTEAFF,TGTGCCAGCAGTTTACGGGGTACTGAAGCTTTCTTT
TRBJ2-7,TRBD2,-,16,TRBV9,CASSVEETSGGYEQYF,TGTGCCAGCAGCGTAGAAGAGACTAGCGGGGGGTACGAGCAGTACTTC
TRBJ2-7,-,-,13,TRBV2,CASSERTIYEQYF,TGTGCCAGCAGTGAGCGCACCATCTACGAGCAGTACTTC
TRBJ1-5,TRBD1,-,16,TRBV2,CASTSLTGGSNQPQHF,TGTGCCAGCACCTCCCTTACAGGGGGCAGCAATCAGCCCCAGCATTTT
TRBJ2-1,-,-,16,TRBV7-6,CASSPETEDPYNEQFF,TGTGCCAGCAGCCCAGAGACAGAGGACCCTTACAATGAGCAGTTCTTC
TRBJ1-3,-,-,15,TRBV19,CASSIQVSSGNTIYF,TGTGCCAGTAGTATACAGGTCAGCTCTGGAAACACCATATATTTT